The TCR beta chain described here comes from a study of beta chain features in type 1 diabetes. Investigators reverse transcribed all isolated RNA, so they sequenced expressed TCRB transcripts. This table comes from immunoSEQ multiplex PCR, and its TCRdb copy is limited to in-frame clones, with some not included. The data show about 360,000 clones, with 10% to 15% seen just once and approximately 0.015% held by the top ten. This CDR3 region has 17 residues. The germline CDR1 and CDR2 sequences are KGHSH and LQKENI. J was trimmed by 1 base and V by 4 bases; bases with no gene match: 7. The V and J genes are TRBV18 and TRBJ1-4; 9 nucleotides align to TRBD1. The clonotype originates from a man aged 18 to 30 in good health. The sequencing sample was made of naive CD4+ T cells from blood. The CDR3 loop is CASSRNGQGITNEKLFF. Written as DNA, the CDR3 is TGTGCCAGCTCACGAAATGGACAGGGGATAACTAATGAAAAACTGTTTTTT. The full variable domain, rest sourced from reference TRBV18 and TRBJ1-4, is NAGVMQNPRHLVRRRGQEARLRCSPMKGHSHVYWYRQLPEEGLKFMVYLQKENIIDESGMPKERFSAEFPKEGPSILRIQQVVRGDSAAYFCASSRNGQGITNEKLFFGSGTQLSVL.